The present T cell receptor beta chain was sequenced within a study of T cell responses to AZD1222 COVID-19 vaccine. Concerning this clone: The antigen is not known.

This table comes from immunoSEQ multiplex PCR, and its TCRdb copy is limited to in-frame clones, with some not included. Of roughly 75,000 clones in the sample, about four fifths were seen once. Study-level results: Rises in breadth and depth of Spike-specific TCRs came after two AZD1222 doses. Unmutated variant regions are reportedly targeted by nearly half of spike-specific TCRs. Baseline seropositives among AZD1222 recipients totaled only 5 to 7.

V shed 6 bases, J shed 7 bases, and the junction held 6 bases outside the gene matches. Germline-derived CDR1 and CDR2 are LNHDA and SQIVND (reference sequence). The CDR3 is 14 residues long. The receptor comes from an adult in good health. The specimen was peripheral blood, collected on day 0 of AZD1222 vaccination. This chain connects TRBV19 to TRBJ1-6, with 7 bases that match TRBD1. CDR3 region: CASRYGQENSPLHF. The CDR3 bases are TGTGCCAGTAGATACGGACAGGAGAATTCACCCCTCCACTTT.